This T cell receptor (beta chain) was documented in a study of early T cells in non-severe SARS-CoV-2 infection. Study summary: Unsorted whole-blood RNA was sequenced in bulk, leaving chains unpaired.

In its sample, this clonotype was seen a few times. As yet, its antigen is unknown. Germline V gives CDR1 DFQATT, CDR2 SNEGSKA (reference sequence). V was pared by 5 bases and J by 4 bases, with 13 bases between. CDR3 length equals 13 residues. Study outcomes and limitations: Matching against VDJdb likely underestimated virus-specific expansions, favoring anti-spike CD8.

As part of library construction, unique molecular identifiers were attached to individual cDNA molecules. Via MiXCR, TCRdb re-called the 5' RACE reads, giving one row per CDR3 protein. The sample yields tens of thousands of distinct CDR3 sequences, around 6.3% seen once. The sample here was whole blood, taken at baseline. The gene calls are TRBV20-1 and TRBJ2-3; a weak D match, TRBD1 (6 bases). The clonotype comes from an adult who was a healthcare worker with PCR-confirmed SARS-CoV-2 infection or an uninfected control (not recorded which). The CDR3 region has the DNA TGCAGTGCTCCAGGGGTAACGTCAGATACGCAGTATTTT. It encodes CSAPGVTSDTQYF.